Following are 30 T cell receptor beta chains from one sample sequenced in a study of tissue T cells after allogeneic stem cell transplantation. Time point reported: mouse harvest day 7 after allogeneic transplant. Each mouse received 10^7 T-cell-depleted marrow cells plus 10^6 splenic CD5+ T cells by tail vein. The repertoire was sequenced with immunoSEQ multiplex PCR; TCRdb's copy has only in-frame clones and lacks some. The sample yields about 1,300 clones, more than 50% seen once. Sequencing was carried out using liver tissue. The receptors come from a female BALB/c mouse given C57BL/6 T cells with graft-versus-host disease after an allogeneic hematopoietic cell transplant.

This clone was counted a few times. Gene names and germline match the mouse. Read coverage stops 1 residue before the CDR3 terminus; the germline J gene supplies the remainder. The V call is TRBV5, the J call TRBJ1-5; D gene uncertain. With 10 bases removed from V and 5 bases from J, the gap between germline ends came to 12 bases. Germline V gene lookup returns CDR1 LGHNA and CDR2 YNLKQL (reference sequence). This CDR3 comprises 12 residues. The sequenced CDR3 bases are TGTGCCACCCGGAGCAAATACCAGGCTCCGCTT. Amino acid sequence: CATRSKYQAPL. From start to end, the CDR3 is CATRSKYQAPLF.

Regarding this clone: Mouse gene names and germline throughout. The read ends 1 residue shy of where the CDR3 ends; the end is completed using the germline J gene. The chain joins TRBV17 to TRBJ2-4, with 9 nucleotides matching TRBD2. This CDR3 contains 15 residues. The trim removed 3 bases at V and 0 bases at J, leaving 1 base unmatched. Germline loops: CDR1 MNHDT, CDR2 YYDKIL. The CDR3 bases that were read are TGTGCTAGCAGTAGGACTGGGGGTAGTCAAAACACCTTGTAC. Translating it yields CASSRTGGSQNTLY. The whole CDR3 protein reads CASSRTGGSQNTLYF.

Notes on this clone: Germline and genes here are mouse. The sequenced fragment ends 1 residue before the CDR3 boundary, so the rest is inferred from the germline J gene. This rearrangement joins TRBV20 to TRBJ1-1; D not resolved. From germline, CDR1 is GFQATS and CDR2 STVNSAI. The CDR3 loop spans 12 amino acids. V was cut by 1 base and J by 3 bases, with 6 bases left in between. Incomplete CDR3 DNA: TGTGGTGCTAGGGGGGGTTACACAGAAGTCTTC. Translating it yields CGARGGYTEVF. The whole CDR3 is CGARGGYTEVFF.

Note on this clone: Gene labels here are mouse ones. The read ends 1 residue early relative to the CDR3; the germline J gene fills the gap. The gene calls are TRBV3 and TRBJ2-7; 11 nucleotides agree with TRBD2. The V gene end was trimmed by 4 bases and the J gene end by 0 bases; junction bases not matched to a gene: 8. There are 17 residues in the CDR3. Germline CDR1 reads SNHLY; CDR2 reads FYNGKV (reference sequence). CDR3 DNA (partial): TGTGCCAGCAGCTCGACTGGGGGGGGCGCCTGCTCCTATGAACAGTAC. Its protein product is CASSSTGGGACSYEQY. The full CDR3 is CASSSTGGGACSYEQYF.

About this clone: Mouse gene names apply. The observed sequence ends 1 residue before the CDR3 terminus, with the missing tail filled in from the germline J gene. This chain connects TRBV26 to TRBJ2-3; D is possibly TRBD1 or TRBD2 (6 bases each). Per germline, CDR1 KGHPV and CDR2 FQNQEV (reference sequence). Trimming shortened V by 4 bases and J by 3 bases, and 11 bases separated the two germline ends. The CDR3 length is 14 residues. The sequenced part of the CDR3 DNA is TGTGCCAGCAGTCGGGGTGGGGGCGCAGAAACGCTGTAT. This encodes CASSRGGGAETLY. The CDR3 in full is CASSRGGGAETLYF.

Points on this clone: Mouse germline and gene names are used. The part of the CDR3 DNA that was read is TGTGCCAGCAGTTTCGACAACAGTCAAAACACCTTGTAC. Residues: CASSFDNSQNTLY. The CDR3 in its entirety is CASSFDNSQNTLYF. The J gene is TRBJ2-4, the V gene TRBV14; D unclear. The read halts 1 residue ahead of the CDR3 end, with the missing end drawn from the germline J gene. The CDR3 is made up of 14 amino acids. Germline V gene lookup returns CDR1 SGHDT and CDR2 FRDEAV. With 1 base removed from V and 0 bases from J, the gap between germline ends came to 6 bases.

With regard to this clone: Genes here carry mouse names. The observed sequence ends 1 residue before the CDR3 terminus, with the missing tail filled in from the germline J gene. The rearrangement uses TRBV16 and TRBJ2-7; D perhaps matches TRBD1 (5 bases). Looked up from germline, CDR1 is SGHSA and CDR2 is FRNQAP. The length of the CDR3 is 14 residues. Trimming pared 3 bases from V and 0 bases from J, leaving 9 bases between. This chain's CDR3 is CASSFDSISYEQYF. The sequenced part of the CDR3 DNA is TGTGCAAGCAGCTTCGACAGTATCTCCTATGAACAGTAC. The whole variable domain, filled in from reference TRBV16 and TRBJ2-7, reads NAGVIQTPRHKVTGKGQEATLWCEPISGHSAVFWYRQTIVQGLEFLTYFRNQAPIDDSGMPKERFSAQMPNQSHSTLKIQSTQPQDSAVYLCASSFDSISYEQYFGPGTRLTVL.

Comments on this clone: The germline and genes are mouse ones. The read falls 1 residue short of the CDR3 end, and the missing part is taken from the germline J gene. The genes are TRBV1 and TRBJ2-7, with 10 bases fitting TRBD2. V gave up 2 bases and J gave up 3 bases; unmatched junction bases: 1. The length of the CDR3 is 14 residues. CDR1 and CDR2 (germline): NSQYPW, LRSPGD (reference sequence). The covered CDR3 bases are TGCACCTGCAGTGCACTGGGGGGGCGCTATGAACAGTAC. Protein product: CTCSALGGRYEQY. The CDR3 in its entirety is CTCSALGGRYEQYF.

For this clone: The genes are named according to mouse. The read gets to within 1 residue of the CDR3 end, and the germline J gene fills in the rest. The chain employs TRBV29 and TRBJ1-1; no definite D call. The CDR3 sequence is 14 residues long. V gave up 3 bases and J gave up 0 bases, with 8 bases separating them. Germline-derived CDR1 and CDR2 are MSHET and SYDVDS. Incomplete CDR3 DNA: TGTGCTAGCAGTTTCGCAGGAGCAAACACAGAAGTCTTC. Its protein product is CASSFAGANTEVF. The whole CDR3 sequence is CASSFAGANTEVFF.

Concerning this clone: Germline is not matched at one junction end, which may reflect a read error. Gene names and germline match the mouse. This CDR3 reads CASSGGDIYEQYF. The CDR3 DNA, read in part, is TGCGCCAGCAGTGGTGGGGACATATATGAACAGTAC. The chain links TRBV13-1 to TRBJ2-7; D possibly corresponds to TRBD1 (6 bases). The DNA ends 1 residue before the CDR3 does, and the rest of the CDR3 is filled in from the germline J gene. The germline gives CDR1 NSHNY, CDR2 SYGAGN. The CDR3 extends over 13 amino acids.

About this clone itself: The genes and germline here are from mouse. The read ends 1 residue shy of where the CDR3 ends; the end is completed using the germline J gene. The chain recombines TRBV26 with TRBJ2-4; the D gene is possibly TRBD2 (5 bases). V shed 6 bases and J shed 0 bases, with 10 bases lying between them. Germline V gene sequence: CDR1 KGHPV, CDR2 FQNQEV (reference sequence). CDR3 length: 14 amino acids. The CDR3 here is CASSRTRSQNTLYF. Incomplete CDR3 DNA: TGTGCCAGCAGCCGGACTCGAAGTCAAAACACCTTGTAC.

As to this clone: These gene names are mouse names. The read ends 1 residue early relative to the CDR3; the germline J gene fills the gap. The gene calls are TRBV13-2 and TRBJ2-7; D is perhaps TRBD2 (7 bases). The CDR3 is 12 residues long. Germline lookup yields CDR1 NNHNN and CDR2 SYGAGS (reference sequence). Trimming removed 5 bases from V and 4 bases from J, with 10 bases in between. The DNA read from the CDR3 is TGTGCCAGCGGGGGGGGCGGTTATGAACAGTAC. The encoded protein is CASGGGGYEQY. Given in full, the CDR3 is CASGGGGYEQYF.

This clone was seen a handful of times. Mouse germline and gene names are used. Read data end 1 residue before the CDR3 end; the end is taken from the germline J gene. The chain combines TRBV26 with TRBJ1-2; 7 nucleotides line up with TRBD1. After removal of 5 bases from V and 0 bases from J, the junction contained 3 bases not matched to a gene. The CDR3 spans 14 residues. CDR1 and CDR2 (germline): KGHPV, FQNQEV (reference sequence). CDR3 protein: CASSWDSANSDYTF. CDR3 bases read: TGTGCCAGCAGTTGGGACAGTGCAAACTCCGACTACACC.

Comments on this clone: Mouse gene names apply. The missing CDR3 end, 1 residue past where the read stops, is filled in from the germline J gene. V and J are TRBV4 and TRBJ1-2, with TRBD1 matching 8 bases. The CDR3 contains 15 residues. Germline V gene data show CDR1 as LGHDT and CDR2 as YNNKQL (reference sequence). The J segment lost 1 base and the V segment lost 6 bases, leaving 7 bases of the junction unmatched. CDR3 in amino acids: CASSPTGGVNSDYTF. The covered CDR3 bases are TGTGCCAGCAGTCCTACAGGGGGGGTAAACTCCGACTACACC.

With respect to this clone: Gene names and germline match the mouse. The CDR3 is cut off 1 residue early in the read; its end comes from the germline J gene. The V call is TRBV12-2, the J call TRBJ1-1, with D perhaps matching TRBD1 (5 bases). The V gene's germline CDR1 is SGHLS and CDR2 HYDKME. V lost 1 base, J lost 2 bases, and 10 bases lay in between. CDR3 size: 14 residues. The chain's CDR3 is CASSLARDNTEVFF. The CDR3 DNA, read in part, is TGTGCCAGCTCTCTTGCCAGGGATAACACAGAAGTCTTC.

In regard to this clone: Mouse names are used for the genes. Sequencing ends 1 residue short of the CDR3 end; the germline J gene provides the rest. The J gene is TRBJ1-1, the V gene TRBV26; no firm D call. Germline V CDR1 and CDR2: KGHPV, FQNQEV (reference sequence). The CDR3 covers 13 residues. Trimming took 6 bases from V and 0 from J, leaving 8 bases between them. The DNA read from the CDR3 is TGTGCCAGCAGCCTCAATGCAAACACAGAAGTCTTC. Translated: CASSLNANTEVF. The full CDR3 protein reads CASSLNANTEVFF.

Turning to this clone: The gene symbols are mouse symbols. The read finishes 1 residue shy of the CDR3 end, and the germline J gene is used to complete it. The chain carries TRBV26 and TRBJ2-4; D ambiguous. Germline CDR1 KGHPV, CDR2 FQNQEV (reference sequence). This CDR3 is built from 12 residues. Deletions cut 5 bases from V and 0 bases from J, with 3 bases between. The CDR3 DNA, read in part, is TGTGCCAGCAGTGGTAGTCAAAACACCTTGTAC. Protein product: CASSGSQNTLY. The whole CDR3 is CASSGSQNTLYF. Filled out from reference TRBV26 and TRBJ2-4, the complete variable domain reads NSKVIQTPRYLVKGQGQKAKMRCIPEKGHPVVFWYQQNKNNEFKFLINFQNQEVLQQIDMTEKRFSAECPSNSPCSLEIQSSEAGDSALYLCASSGSQNTLYFGAGTRLSVL.

Concerning this clone itself: Germline and genes: mouse. From the germline J gene comes the end of the CDR3, since the read stops 1 residue before it. V is TRBV20 and J is TRBJ2-7, with D maybe TRBD1 (5 bases). With 0 bases removed from V and 0 bases from J, the gap between germline ends came to 6 bases. Germline CDR1 reads GFQATS; CDR2 reads STVNSAI. The CDR3 spans 13 residues. The CDR3 here is CGARDQGSYEQYF. CDR3 DNA, as far as it was read: TGTGGTGCTAGGGACCAGGGCTCCTATGAACAGTAC. Full variable domain (missing parts from reference TRBV20 and TRBJ2-7): GALVYQYPRRTICKSGTSMRMECQAVGFQATSVAWYRQSPQKTFELIALSTVNSAIKYEQNFTQEKFPISHPNLSFSSMTVLNAYLEDRGLYLCGARDQGSYEQYFGPGTRLTVL.

The table lists this clone with a count of one. Genes and germline come from the mouse. The sequenced fragment ends 1 residue before the CDR3 boundary, so the rest is inferred from the germline J gene. The rearrangement uses TRBV26 and TRBJ1-1; a weak D match, TRBD1 (6 bases). Trimming left V 6 bases short and J 3 bases short, with 11 bases between. The CDR3 is 13 residues long. Looked up from germline, CDR1 is KGHPV and CDR2 is FQNQEV (reference sequence). The CDR3 DNA, read in part, is TGTGCCAGCAGCCGAACAGGGCACACAGAAGTCTTC. This encodes CASSRTGHTEVF. The CDR3, in full, reads CASSRTGHTEVFF.

As concerns this clone: Gene and germline names: mouse. The read ends 1 residue shy of where the CDR3 ends; the end is completed using the germline J gene. This sequence joins TRBV23 and TRBJ1-1; the D call TRBD1 from the table was never checked on the DNA. CDR3 length: 14 residues. CDR1 is KGHTA and CDR2 is FQNQQP in the germline V gene. Partial CDR3 DNA: TGCTCCAGCAGTCAATCGGACAGGGGAACAGAAGTCTTC. Translation: CSSSQSDRGTEVF. The whole CDR3 protein reads CSSSQSDRGTEVFF.

About this clone itself: Mouse germline and gene names are used. Partial CDR3 DNA: TGTGCCAGCAGGAGGGACAGCTATGAACAGTAC. Its translation: CASRRDSYEQY. The complete CDR3 reads CASRRDSYEQYF. V usage is TRBV19 and J usage is TRBJ2-7; 7 bases align to TRBD1. The read finishes 1 residue shy of the CDR3 end, and the germline J gene is used to complete it. This CDR3 spans 12 amino acids. After removal of 5 bases from V and 3 bases from J, the junction contained 2 bases not matched to a gene. CDR1 is FNHDT and CDR2 is SITEND in the germline V gene (reference sequence).

About this clone: All gene names here are mouse names. The read is 1 residue too short to cover the CDR3 end, so that end is filled in from the germline J gene. The rearrangement links TRBV16 to TRBJ2-4; D call uncertain. Deletions cut 0 bases from V and 3 bases from J, with 7 bases between. This CDR3 is 14 amino acids long. Germline CDR1 SGHSA, CDR2 FRNQAP. The CDR3 protein is CASSLDPAQNTLYF. Incomplete CDR3 DNA: TGTGCAAGCAGCTTAGATCCAGCACAAAACACCTTGTAC. Drawing the rest from reference TRBV16 and TRBJ2-4, the complete variable domain is NAGVIQTPRHKVTGKGQEATLWCEPISGHSAVFWYRQTIVQGLEFLTYFRNQAPIDDSGMPKERFSAQMPNQSHSTLKIQSTQPQDSAVYLCASSLDPAQNTLYFGAGTRLSVL.

This clone has just a few counts. Each gene name is a mouse one. With the read ending 1 residue before the CDR3 end, the germline J gene is used to fill in that end. The chain employs TRBV12-2 and TRBJ1-4, with D perhaps TRBD1 (5 bases). Germline assignment: CDR1 SGHLS and CDR2 HYDKME. V dropped 0 bases and J dropped 1 base, with 5 bases sitting between them. There are 14 residues in the CDR3. The CDR3 DNA, read in part, is TGTGCCAGCTCTCTCCAGGGTTCCAACGAAAGATTATTT. It translates to CASSLQGSNERLF. The entire CDR3 protein is CASSLQGSNERLFF.

The table lists this clone with a few counts. The gene names given are mouse names. From the germline J gene comes the end of the CDR3, since the read stops 1 residue before it. The V and J genes are TRBV13-1 and TRBJ1-2, with 10 bases lining up with TRBD1. This CDR3 contains 15 residues. Germline loops: CDR1 NSHNY, CDR2 SYGAGN. The trim removed 0 bases at V and 3 bases at J, leaving 2 bases unmatched. The CDR3 DNA, read in part, is TGTGCCAGCAGTGATGCGGGGACAGGGGACTCCGACTACACC. Translation gives CASSDAGTGDSDYT. The CDR3 in its entirety is CASSDAGTGDSDYTF.

In this sample, this clone turned up a few times. The genes are named according to mouse. With the read ending 1 residue before the CDR3 end, the germline J gene is used to fill in that end. This chain connects TRBV26 to TRBJ1-2, with D uncertain. The V gene lost 6 bases and the J gene lost 2 bases, with 7 bases spanning the gap. The V gene's germline CDR1 is KGHPV and CDR2 FQNQEV (reference sequence). The CDR3 is made up of 12 amino acids. The DNA read from the CDR3 is TGTGCCAGCAGGAGGGTGAACTCCGACTACACC. Its protein is CASRRVNSDYT. The complete CDR3 protein is CASRRVNSDYTF. The variable domain in full, completed from reference TRBV26 and TRBJ1-2, reads NSKVIQTPRYLVKGQGQKAKMRCIPEKGHPVVFWYQQNKNNEFKFLINFQNQEVLQQIDMTEKRFSAECPSNSPCSLEIQSSEAGDSALYLCASRRVNSDYTFGSGTRLLVI.

This clone has only a few counts. Any gene name here is a mouse gene name. Sequencing ends 1 residue short of the CDR3 end; the germline J gene provides the rest. The rearrangement links TRBV12-1 to TRBJ1-2; unclear D gene. The CDR3 length is 12 residues. Trimming took 1 base from V and 2 from J, leaving 4 bases between them. Germline loops: CDR1 SGHSN, CDR2 HYEKVE. The part of the CDR3 DNA that was read is TGTGCCAGCTCTCTGGGGAACTCCGACTACACC. Translated: CASSLGNSDYT. The full CDR3 protein reads CASSLGNSDYTF.

Worth noting for this clone: One junction end does not reproduce the germline sequence, and a read error may be involved. The listed genes are named as in mouse. The CDR3 end falls 1 residue outside the read, so it is completed with the germline J gene. This same CDR3 is encoded by further DNA sequences in the sample. The chain carries TRBV13-2 and TRBJ1-2; unclear D gene. This CDR3 is built from 14 residues. Germline lookup yields CDR1 NNHNN and CDR2 SYGAGS (reference sequence). The DNA read from the CDR3 is TGTGCCAGTGGTGATCACATTGCAAACTCCGACTACACC. Amino acids: CASGDHIANSDYT. The complete CDR3 protein is CASGDHIANSDYTF.

As regards this clone: All gene names here are mouse names. The read falls 1 residue short of the CDR3 end, and the missing part is taken from the germline J gene. The chain has TRBV23 and TRBJ1-4; the table gives TRBD1 as D, unverified against the DNA. The CDR3 loop spans 13 amino acids. Germline CDR1 and CDR2: KGHTA and FQNQQP. The CDR3 spells CSSSGQSNERLFF. The DNA read from the CDR3 is TGCTCCAGCAGCGGACAATCCAACGAAAGATTATTT.

This clone showed up just a few times. Gene names are the mouse ones. The read gets to within 1 residue of the CDR3 end, and the germline J gene fills in the rest. The chain joins TRBV3 to TRBJ2-7, with a weak D call TRBD1 (6 bases). From germline, CDR1 is SNHLY and CDR2 FYNGKV (reference sequence). Deletions cut 3 bases from V and 4 bases from J, with 7 bases between. This CDR3 region has 12 residues. CDR3 region: CASSLGHYEQYF. The sequenced CDR3 bases are TGTGCCAGCAGCTTGGGACATTATGAACAGTAC. Full variable domain (remainder filled in from reference TRBV3 and TRBJ2-7): GPKVLQIPSHQIIDMGQMVTLNCDPVSNHLYFYWYKQILGQQMEFLVNFYNGKVMEKSKLFKDQFSVERPDGSYFTLKIQPTALEDSAVYFCASSLGHYEQYFGPGTRLTVL.

The table lists this clone with a few counts. Genes here carry mouse names. Read sequence stops 1 residue before the CDR3 end, and the germline J gene provides the missing end. This chain uses TRBV17 with TRBJ1-5, with no clear D. V was shortened by 3 bases and J by 0 bases, with 3 bases between the two germline ends. Germline V gene data show CDR1 as MNHDT and CDR2 as YYDKIL. This CDR3 spans 13 amino acids. Incomplete CDR3 DNA: TGTGCTAGCAGTAGTAGTAACAACCAGGCTCCGCTT. It translates to CASSSSNNQAPL. In full, the CDR3 is CASSSSNNQAPLF.